Given below is one T cell receptor (beta chain) in context. The target antigen is unknown. Naive-designated CD8 cells lacked CD45RO, were positively enriched for CCR7, and omitted terminally differentiated effector memory CD45RA+ cells. Caucasian adults living in Nashville, Tennessee, provided all samples. The source of the sample is a study of shared clonotypes between healthy human individuals. Overall study findings and caveats: Generation probabilities were higher for clonotypes shared across all four sorted-subset donors than for unshared ones. The study generally estimated greater richness for naive than memory subsets.

Produced via immunoSEQ multiplex PCR; TCRdb's table is partial and in-frame only. The repertoire has roughly 570,000 clones, 98% of them found once; the top ten carry 0.3%. This CDR3 is 14 amino acids long. The V end lost 5 bases, the J end lost 5 bases, and 15 bases lay between the germline ends. Per the germline V gene, CDR1 is LNHDA and CDR2 is SQIVND (reference sequence). This receptor was identified in a young man in good health. This chain uses TRBV19 with TRBJ2-5, with D perhaps matching TRBD2 (6 bases). Source material: naive CD8+ T cells sorted from blood. CDR3 in amino acids: CASSRRTNSETQYF. The CDR3, as DNA: TGTGCCAGTAGTCGTCGGACTAACAGCGAGACCCAGTACTTC.